This entry is about one T cell receptor (beta chain). This sample is drawn from a study of blood T cell repertoires in COVID-19. Background on the study: The samples span acute and convalescent COVID-19 from the United States, Italy and Spain.

Original analysis: By means of reference gene primer amplification, nucleated cell counts were estimated. The method was immunoSEQ multiplex PCR; TCRdb's version includes in-frame clones alone and lacks a portion of them. The V and J calls and clone size were taken over from that table, and D and trimming were inferred from the DNA. The repertoire holds under 250,000 clones, with about 83% as singletons. V gave up 0 bases and J gave up 9 bases, with 16 bases separating them. Germline-derived CDR1 and CDR2 are SGHRS and YFSETQ. CDR3 length: 15 residues. The rearrangement joins TRBV5-1 to TRBJ2-1, with D unclear. This clonotype originated in a woman aged 45-65 years with acute or convalescent COVID-19. The material sequenced was peripheral blood. The CDR3 nucleotides read TGCGCCAGCAGCTTGGGTGGAGTCTCCCTCCCTGAGCAGTTCTTC. Translated: CASSLGGVSLPEQFF. The full variable domain, rest sourced from reference TRBV5-1 and TRBJ2-1, is KAGVTQTPRYLIKTRGQQVTLSCSPISGHRSVSWYQQTPGQGLQFLFEYFSETQRNKGNFPGRFSGRQFSNSRSEMNVSTLELGDSALYLCASSLGGVSLPEQFFGPGTRLTVL.